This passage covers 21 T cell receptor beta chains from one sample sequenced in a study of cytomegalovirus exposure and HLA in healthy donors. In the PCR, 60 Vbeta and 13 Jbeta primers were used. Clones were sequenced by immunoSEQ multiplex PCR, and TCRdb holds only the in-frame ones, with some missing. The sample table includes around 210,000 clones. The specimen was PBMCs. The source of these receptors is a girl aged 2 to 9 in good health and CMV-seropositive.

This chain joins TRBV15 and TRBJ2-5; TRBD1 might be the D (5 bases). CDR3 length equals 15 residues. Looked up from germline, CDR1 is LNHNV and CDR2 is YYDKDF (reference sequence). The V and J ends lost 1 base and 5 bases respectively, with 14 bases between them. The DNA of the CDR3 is TGTGCCACCAGCAGAGCGGGCCAGGGCAGGGAGACCCAGTACTTC. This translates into CATSRAGQGRETQYF. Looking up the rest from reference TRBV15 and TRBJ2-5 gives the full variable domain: DAMVIQNPRYQVTQFGKPVTLSCSQTLNHNVMYWYQQKSSQAPKLLFHYYDKDFNNEADTPDNFQSRRPNTSFCFLDIRSPGLGDTAMYLCATSRAGQGRETQYFGPGTRLLVL.

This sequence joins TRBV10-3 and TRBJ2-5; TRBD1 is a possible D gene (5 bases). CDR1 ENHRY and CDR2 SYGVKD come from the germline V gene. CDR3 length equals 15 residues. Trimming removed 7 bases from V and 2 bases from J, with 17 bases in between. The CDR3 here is CAIKNGPGRQETQYF. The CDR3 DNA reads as TGTGCCATCAAGAACGGTCCAGGGCGTCAAGAGACCCAGTACTTC.

The CDR3 bases are TGTGCCAGCAGTGACAGGGGGCACGAGCAGTACTTC. Amino acid sequence: CASSDRGHEQYF. The chain combines TRBV6-5 with TRBJ2-7; 10 positions agree with TRBD1. The trim removed 5 bases at V and 5 bases at J, leaving 0 bases unmatched. CDR1 is MNHEY and CDR2 is SVGAGI in the germline V gene. The CDR3 runs 12 residues.

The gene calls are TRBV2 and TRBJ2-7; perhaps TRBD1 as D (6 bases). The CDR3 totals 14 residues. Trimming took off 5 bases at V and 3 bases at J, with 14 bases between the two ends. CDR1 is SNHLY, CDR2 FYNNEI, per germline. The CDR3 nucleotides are TGTGCCAGCAGTTCGACAGGATCCTACTACGAGCAGTACTTC. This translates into CASSSTGSYYEQYF.

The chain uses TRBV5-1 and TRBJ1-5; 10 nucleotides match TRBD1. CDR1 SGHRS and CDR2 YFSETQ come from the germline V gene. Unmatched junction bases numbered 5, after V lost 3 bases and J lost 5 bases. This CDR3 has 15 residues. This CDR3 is CASSSTGTGDQPQHF. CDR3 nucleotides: TGCGCCAGCAGCTCAACCGGGACAGGGGATCAGCCCCAGCATTTT.

As DNA, the CDR3 is TGTGCCAGCAGTGAGGGCAGAGTTAATGAAAAACTGTTTTTT. Amino acids: CASSEGRVNEKLFF. V gene TRBV7-9 combines with J gene TRBJ1-4; D is unclear. Looked up from germline, CDR1 is SEHNR and CDR2 is FQNEAQ (reference sequence). This CDR3 has 14 amino acids. V lost 6 bases and J lost 4, with 12 bases in between.

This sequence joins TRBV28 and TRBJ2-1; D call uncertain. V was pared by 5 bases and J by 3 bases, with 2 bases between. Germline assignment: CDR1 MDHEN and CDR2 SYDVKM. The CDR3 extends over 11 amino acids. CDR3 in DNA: TGTGCCAGCAGTCTCTACAATGAGCAGTTCTTC. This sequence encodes CASSLYNEQFF.

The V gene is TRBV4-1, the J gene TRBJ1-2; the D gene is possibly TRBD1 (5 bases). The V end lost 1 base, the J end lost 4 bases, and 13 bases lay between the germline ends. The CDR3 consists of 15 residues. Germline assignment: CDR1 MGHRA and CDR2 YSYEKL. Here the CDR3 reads CASSQVLDSSYGYTF. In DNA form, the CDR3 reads TGCGCCAGCAGCCAAGTTTTAGACAGTTCCTATGGCTACACCTTC.

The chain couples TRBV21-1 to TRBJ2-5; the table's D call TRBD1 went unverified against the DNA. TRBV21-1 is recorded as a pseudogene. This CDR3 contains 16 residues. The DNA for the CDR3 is TGTGCCAGCGGAGGGGGACAGGGGGGCCATCAAGAGACCCAGTACTTC. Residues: CASGGGQGGHQETQYF.

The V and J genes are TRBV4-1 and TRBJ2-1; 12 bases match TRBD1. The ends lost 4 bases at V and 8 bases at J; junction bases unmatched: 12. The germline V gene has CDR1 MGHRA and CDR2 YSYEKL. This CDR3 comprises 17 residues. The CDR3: CASSLPGGTGGLYEQFF. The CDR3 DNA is TGCGCCAGCAGCCTTCCCGGAGGGACAGGGGGCTTATATGAGCAGTTCTTC.

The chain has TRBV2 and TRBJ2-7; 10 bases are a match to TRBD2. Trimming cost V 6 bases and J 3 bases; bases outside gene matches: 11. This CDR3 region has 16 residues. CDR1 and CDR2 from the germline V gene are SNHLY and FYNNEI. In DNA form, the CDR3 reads TGTGCCAGCAGGCGACTCGGGACTAGCGAATACTACGAGCAGTACTTC. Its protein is CASRRLGTSEYYEQYF.

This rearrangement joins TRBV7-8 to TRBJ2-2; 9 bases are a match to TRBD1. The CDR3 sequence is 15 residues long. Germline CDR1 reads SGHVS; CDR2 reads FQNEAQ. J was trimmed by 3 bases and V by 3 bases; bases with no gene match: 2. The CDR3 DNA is TGTGCCAGCAGCTTGGACAGGGGTTACACCGGGGAGCTGTTTTTT. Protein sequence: CASSLDRGYTGELFF.

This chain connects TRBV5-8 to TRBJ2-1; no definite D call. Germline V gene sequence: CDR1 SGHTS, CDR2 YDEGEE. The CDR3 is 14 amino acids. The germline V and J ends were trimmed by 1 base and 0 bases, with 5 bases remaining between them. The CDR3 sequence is CASSLQVSYNEQFF. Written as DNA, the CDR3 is TGTGCCAGCAGCTTGCAGGTCTCCTACAATGAGCAGTTCTTC.

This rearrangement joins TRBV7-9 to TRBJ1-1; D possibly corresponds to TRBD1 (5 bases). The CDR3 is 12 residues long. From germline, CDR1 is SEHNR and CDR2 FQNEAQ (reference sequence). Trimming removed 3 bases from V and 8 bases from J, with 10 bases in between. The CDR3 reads CASSLDIQEAFF. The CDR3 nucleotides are TGTGCCAGCAGCTTGGACATCCAGGAAGCTTTCTTT.

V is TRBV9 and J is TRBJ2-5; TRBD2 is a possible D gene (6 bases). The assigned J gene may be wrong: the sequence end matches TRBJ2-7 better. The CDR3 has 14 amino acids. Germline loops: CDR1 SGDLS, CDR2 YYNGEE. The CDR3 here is CASSVAGTSYEQYF. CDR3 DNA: TGTGCCAGCAGCGTAGCCGGGACTTCCTACGAGCAGTACTTC.

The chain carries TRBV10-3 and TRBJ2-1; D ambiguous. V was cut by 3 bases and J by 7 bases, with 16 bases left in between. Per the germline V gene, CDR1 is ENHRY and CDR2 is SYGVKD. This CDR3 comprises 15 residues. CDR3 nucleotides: TGTGCCATCAGTGATGGGCCCAGTCCCCTAAATGAGCAGTTCTTC. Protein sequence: CAISDGPSPLNEQFF.

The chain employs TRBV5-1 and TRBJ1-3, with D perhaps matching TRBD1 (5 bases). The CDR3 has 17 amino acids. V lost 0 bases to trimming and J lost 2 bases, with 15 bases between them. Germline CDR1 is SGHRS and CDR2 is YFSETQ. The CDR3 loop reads CASSLGGSGFAGNTIYF. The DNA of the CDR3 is TGCGCCAGCAGCTTGGGGGGCTCAGGGTTTGCTGGAAACACCATATATTTT.

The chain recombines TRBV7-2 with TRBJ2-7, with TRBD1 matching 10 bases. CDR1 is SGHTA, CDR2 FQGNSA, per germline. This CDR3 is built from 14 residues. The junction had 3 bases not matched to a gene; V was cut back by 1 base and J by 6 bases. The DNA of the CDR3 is TGTGCCAGCAGCTTAGTTGGGACAGGGGCCGAGCAGTACTTC. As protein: CASSLVGTGAEQYF.

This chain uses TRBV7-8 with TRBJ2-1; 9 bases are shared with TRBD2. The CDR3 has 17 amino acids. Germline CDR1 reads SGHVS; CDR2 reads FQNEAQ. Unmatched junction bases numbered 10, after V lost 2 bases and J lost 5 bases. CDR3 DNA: TGTGCCAGCAGCTTAAGGCGGGAGGGCCGCAGGCACAATGAGCAGTTCTTC. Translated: CASSLRREGRRHNEQFF.

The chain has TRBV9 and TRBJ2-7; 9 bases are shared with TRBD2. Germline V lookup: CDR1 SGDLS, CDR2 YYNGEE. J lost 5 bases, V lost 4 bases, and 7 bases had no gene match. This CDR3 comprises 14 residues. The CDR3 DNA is TGTGCCAGCAGCACATCCGGGACTAGCCACGAGCAGTACTTC. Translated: CASSTSGTSHEQYF. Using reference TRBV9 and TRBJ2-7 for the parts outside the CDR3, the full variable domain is DSGVTQTPKHLITATGQRVTLRCSPRSGDLSVYWYQQSLDQGLQFLIQYYNGEERAKGNILERFSAQQFPDLHSELNLSSLELGDSALYFCASSTSGTSHEQYFGPGTRLTVT.

In DNA form, the CDR3 reads TGTGCCAGTACCAGGGGACAGGGGTTGGCAGATACGCAGTATTTT. Translation gives CASTRGQGLADTQYF. The chain combines TRBV19 with TRBJ2-3, with 10 bases that match TRBD1. This CDR3 is built from 15 residues. After removal of 7 bases from V and 4 bases from J, the junction contained 8 bases not matched to a gene. CDR1 and CDR2 from the germline V gene are LNHDA and SQIVND (reference sequence).